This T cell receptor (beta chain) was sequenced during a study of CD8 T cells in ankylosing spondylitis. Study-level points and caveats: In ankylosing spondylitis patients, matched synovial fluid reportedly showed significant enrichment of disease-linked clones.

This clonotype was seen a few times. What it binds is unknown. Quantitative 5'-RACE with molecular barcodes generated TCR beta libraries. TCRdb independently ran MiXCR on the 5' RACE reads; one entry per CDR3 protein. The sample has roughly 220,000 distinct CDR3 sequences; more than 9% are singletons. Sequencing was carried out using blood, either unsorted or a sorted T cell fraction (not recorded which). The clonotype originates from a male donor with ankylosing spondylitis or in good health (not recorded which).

The CDR3 DNA is TGTGCCAGCAGCTTAGTTGGACAGCCGGTGGGGGAGCAGTTCTTC. Its protein product is CASSLVGQPVGEQFF. J is TRBJ2-1 and V is TRBV7-2; a possible D gene is TRBD1 (6 bases). CDR3 length: 15 amino acids. The germline gives CDR1 SGHTA, CDR2 FQGNSA. Trimming stripped 1 base from V and 10 bases from J, with 17 bases between.